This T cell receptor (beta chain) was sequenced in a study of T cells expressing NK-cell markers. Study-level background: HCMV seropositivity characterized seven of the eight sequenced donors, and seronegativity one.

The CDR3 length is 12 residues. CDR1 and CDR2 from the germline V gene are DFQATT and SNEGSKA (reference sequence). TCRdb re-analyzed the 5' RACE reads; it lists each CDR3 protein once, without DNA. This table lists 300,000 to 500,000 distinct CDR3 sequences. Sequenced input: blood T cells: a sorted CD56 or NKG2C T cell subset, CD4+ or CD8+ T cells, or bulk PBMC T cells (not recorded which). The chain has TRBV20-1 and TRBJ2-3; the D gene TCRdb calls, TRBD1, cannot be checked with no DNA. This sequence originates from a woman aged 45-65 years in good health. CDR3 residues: CSARPQADTQYF.